The 12 T cell receptor beta chains below come from one sample, sequenced in a study of type 1 regulatory T cells. Their antigens remain unidentified. TCRdb re-derived calls from the reads in MiXCR, one entry per CDR3 protein. The sample has 60,000 to 70,000 distinct CDR3 sequences; around 57% are singletons. Sample: cultured T cells, either the whole culture or a sorted T cell fraction (not recorded which). Specified subset: Tr1-enriched cell product generated in vitro against host alloantigens. These receptors came from a human donor in good health.

The sample holds one count of this clonotype. The chain links TRBV20-1 to TRBJ2-5; perhaps TRBD2 as D (5 bases). Trimming removed 3 bases from V and 0 bases from J, with 26 bases in between. Germline-derived CDR1 and CDR2 are DFQATT and SNEGSKA (reference sequence). The CDR3 spans 19 residues. The CDR3 loop reads CSASPPPRTGGAYQETQYF. CDR3 nucleotides: TGCAGTGCTAGCCCCCCACCTCGGACTGGCGGAGCGTACCAAGAGACCCAGTACTTC.

This clonotype was detected only a few times. The genes are TRBV9 and TRBJ2-1; D remains unclear. The CDR3 has 12 residues. V shed 4 bases and J shed 7 bases, with 9 bases lying between them. The germline V gene has CDR1 SGDLS and CDR2 YYNGEE. The DNA for the CDR3 is TGTGCCAGCAGCAAGGAAGGAAATGAGCAGTTCTTC. This encodes CASSKEGNEQFF.

The J gene is TRBJ2-7, the V gene TRBV28, with 7 bases fitting TRBD1. Germline assignment: CDR1 MDHEN and CDR2 SYDVKM. After removal of 4 bases from V and 3 bases from J, the junction contained 6 bases not matched to a gene. There are 14 residues in the CDR3. CDR3 region: CASSSGDRNYEQYF. The CDR3 DNA reads TGTGCCAGCAGTTCCGGGGACAGAAACTACGAGCAGTACTTC.

This clonotype appeared a few times. This CDR3 is CASRGLAAGWEQYF. CDR3 sequence (DNA): TGTGCCAGCCGGGGCCTAGCGGCTGGATGGGAGCAGTACTTC. The chain uses TRBV2 and TRBJ2-7; 7 nucleotides agree with TRBD2. With 8 bases clipped from V and 7 bases from J, the junction kept 14 bases outside the gene matches. This CDR3 comprises 14 residues. Germline CDR1 and CDR2: SNHLY and FYNNEI.

This rearrangement joins TRBV6-2 or TRBV6-3 to TRBJ2-7; D is ambiguous. Germline CDR1 reads MNHEY; CDR2 reads SVGEGT. The CDR3 loop spans 14 amino acids. Trimming pared 6 bases from V and 2 bases from J, leaving 14 bases between. For the CDR3, the DNA is TGTGCCAGCAGCCGAGACCCACAAGCCTACGAGCAGTACTTC. It encodes CASSRDPQAYEQYF.

This clonotype occurred a few times. The J gene is TRBJ2-3, the V gene TRBV7-9; no clear D gene. Deletions cut 6 bases from V and 0 bases from J, with 13 bases between. Germline V gene sequence: CDR1 SEHNR, CDR2 FQNEAQ (reference sequence). This CDR3 has 15 residues. CDR3 sequence (DNA): TGTGCCAGCAGGCTCGAACTATTGAGCACAGATACGCAGTATTTT. It encodes CASRLELLSTDTQYF.

This clonotype was seen only once. The chain uses TRBV5-1 and TRBJ1-1; D unclear. V lost 1 base and J 4 bases, leaving 14 bases between the germline ends. CDR3 length equals 15 residues. CDR1 SGHRS and CDR2 YFSETQ come from the germline V gene. DNA for the CDR3: TGCGCCAGCAGCTTGAGTCTTCGGGAACCCACTGAAGCTTTCTTT. This sequence encodes CASSLSLREPTEAFF.

This clonotype was seen a handful of times. The V call is TRBV12-3 or TRBV12-4, the J call TRBJ2-5; TRBD2 is a possible D gene (5 bases). V was shortened by 3 bases and J by 1 base, with 9 bases between the two germline ends. The CDR3 loop spans 14 amino acids. The CDR3 spells CASSLRATQETQYF. The CDR3, as DNA: TGTGCCAGCAGTTTGCGGGCCACCCAAGAGACCCAGTACTTC.

The V gene is TRBV5-1, the J gene TRBJ1-4; 7 bases fit TRBD1. This CDR3 region has 15 residues. Germline-derived CDR1 and CDR2 are SGHRS and YFSETQ. With V trimmed by 0 bases and J by 5 bases, 4 bases remained unmatched. This CDR3 reads CASSLGGQLNEKLFF. Here the CDR3 DNA reads TGCGCCAGCAGCTTGGGGGGACAGCTGAATGAAAAACTGTTTTTT.

The V call is TRBV5-1, the J call TRBJ2-5, with D perhaps matching TRBD2 (6 bases). V was cut by 3 bases and J by 3 bases, with 9 bases left in between. This CDR3 region has 13 residues. CDR1 and CDR2 from the germline V gene are SGHRS and YFSETQ. The CDR3 loop is CASSSTGEETQYF. The CDR3 DNA is TGCGCCAGCAGCTCTACGGGAGAAGAGACCCAGTACTTC. The full variable domain, its missing parts supplied by reference TRBV5-1 and TRBJ2-5, is KAGVTQTPRYLIKTRGQQVTLSCSPISGHRSVSWYQQTPGQGLQFLFEYFSETQRNKGNFPGRFSGRQFSNSRSEMNVSTLELGDSALYLCASSSTGEETQYFGPGTRLLVL.

V gene TRBV7-2 combines with J gene TRBJ2-5; TRBD2 agrees at 10 bases. After removal of 5 bases from V and 4 bases from J, the junction contained 13 bases not matched to a gene. The CDR3 spans 17 residues. Germline V gives CDR1 SGHTA, CDR2 FQGNSA. CDR3 DNA: TGTGCCAGCAGCCCCGGGGGAGCGGGAGGGCCTGGAGAGACCCAGTACTTC. Amino acids: CASSPGGAGGPGETQYF.

The genes are TRBV12-3 or TRBV12-4 and TRBJ2-7; D unclear. Trimming shortened V by 2 bases and J by 2 bases, and 13 bases separated the two germline ends. The CDR3 runs to 15 residues. In nucleotides, the CDR3 is TGTGCCAGCAGTTTATCAAAACAGATCACCTACGAGCAGTACTTC. Its translation is CASSLSKQITYEQYF.